This TCR beta chain was obtained from a study of T cells in Graves' hyperthyroidism and ophthalmopathy. Study context: Peripheral blood specimens were obtained at initial diagnosis, prior to any treatment.

TCR beta CDR3 regions were amplified from RNA. Researchers ran a first-round RT-PCR on the TCR CDR3 using the HTBI primer set. TCRdb passed the multiplex PCR reads through MiXCR, listing each CDR3 protein once. Of 300,000 to 400,000 distinct CDR3 sequences detected, around 15% appear once; the ten largest clones hold 20%. Trimming took off 5 bases at V and 2 bases at J, with 15 bases between the two ends. Germline CDR1 reads LNHDA; CDR2 reads SQIVND (reference sequence). CDR3 size: 15 residues. Study-level findings and limits: Blood shared most expanded thyroid clonotypes above 0.001.

Clinical symptoms, serum thyroxine, TRAb, thyroid ultrasound and orbital computed tomography informed diagnoses. On this clonotype: Its antigen is currently unknown.

The origin of this receptor is a woman aged 25 to 39 with Graves' ophthalmopathy. The J gene is TRBJ1-1, the V gene TRBV19; no firm D call. Sequenced: blood. CDR3 sequence: CASSSIRSPNTEAFF. The CDR3 coding sequence is TGTGCCAGTAGTTCCATCCGATCGCCAAACACTGAAGCTTTCTTT.